This passage covers 32 T cell receptor beta chains from one sample sequenced in a study of blood T cells in healthy people across ages. Through a sample-barcoded 5' primer and a J-beta primer mix, a second PCR was run for about 6 to 11 cycles. TCRdb called the 5' RACE reads again in MiXCR, with one record for every CDR3 protein. Of some 1.4 million distinct CDR3 sequences in the sample, roughly 40% were seen once. Sequencing was carried out using blood. Source of these receptors: a young woman in good health.

CDR3 loop: CASSQIGFNEKLFF. The CDR3 region has the DNA TGTGCCAGCAGCCAAATCGGTTTCAATGAAAAACTGTTTTTT. The V call is TRBV3-1, the J call TRBJ1-4; D unclear. Germline CDR1 is LGHDT and CDR2 is YNNKEL (reference sequence). CDR3 size: 14 residues. V was trimmed by 2 bases and J by 5 bases, leaving 9 bases between them.

This clonotype was counted between two and nine times. The rearrangement joins TRBV29-1 to TRBJ2-2; D might be TRBD2 (7 bases). The CDR3 contains 13 residues. CDR1 and CDR2 from the germline V gene are SQVTM and ANQGSEA. The germline V and J ends were trimmed by 7 bases and 6 bases, with 15 bases remaining between them. In DNA, the CDR3 is TGCAGCGCGCGGGGGCAGCCCCCCGGGGAGCTGTTTTTT. Translation gives CSARGQPPGELFF.

This clonotype was recorded once. J is TRBJ1-4 and V is TRBV19; TRBD1 matches 7 bases. CDR3 length: 15 amino acids. Trimming cost V 5 bases and J 6 bases; bases outside gene matches: 9. CDR1 is LNHDA, CDR2 SQIVND, per germline (reference sequence). This CDR3 is CASSDPGTAYEKLFF. CDR3 coding DNA: TGTGCCAGTAGTGACCCCGGGACAGCGTATGAAAAACTGTTTTTT.

The rearrangement joins TRBV2 to TRBJ2-5, with D uncertain. V lost 8 bases, J lost 5 bases, and 6 bases lay in between. Germline CDR1 reads SNHLY; CDR2 reads FYNNEI. The CDR3 has 10 amino acids. The CDR3 sequence is CASPGETQYF. The CDR3 DNA is TGTGCCAGCCCTGGGGAGACCCAGTACTTC.

The rearrangement joins TRBV5-5 to TRBJ2-2; no reliable D call. Trimming cost V 1 base and J 6 bases, with 10 bases left between them. The CDR3 runs 14 residues. CDR1 and CDR2 (germline): SGHKS, YYEKEE (reference sequence). Written as DNA, the CDR3 is TGTGCCAGCAGCTTGAGGTCCCCCGCCGGGGAGCTGTTTTTT. It encodes CASSLRSPAGELFF.

As concerns this clonotype: A much larger clone lies one base from this, so it may be a read error. The chain combines TRBV29-1 with TRBJ2-5; 10 nucleotides agree with TRBD2. The J call may be wrong; the DNA end is better matched by TRBJ2-1. The germline V gene has CDR1 SQVTM and CDR2 ANQGSEA. The CDR3 has 17 residues. The CDR3 nucleotides read TGCAGCGTTGAAGATCCGCCTAGCGGGAGCATCCAAGAGACCCAGTTCTTC. Its protein product is CSVEDPPSGSIQETQFF.

This clonotype was picked up a small number of times. This chain uses TRBV5-1 with TRBJ2-1; weak D call: TRBD1 (6 bases). CDR1 and CDR2 (germline): SGHRS, YFSETQ. The V and J ends lost 4 bases and 0 bases respectively, with 17 bases between them. This CDR3 comprises 17 residues. The CDR3 nucleotides read TGCGCCAGCAGCCCCCCCCCAGGGGAAAGCTCCTACAATGAGCAGTTCTTC. This translates into CASSPPPGESSYNEQFF. Full variable domain (rest looked up from reference TRBV5-1 and TRBJ2-1): KAGVTQTPRYLIKTRGQQVTLSCSPISGHRSVSWYQQTPGQGLQFLFEYFSETQRNKGNFPGRFSGRQFSNSRSEMNVSTLELGDSALYLCASSPPPGESSYNEQFFGPGTRLTVL.

Note on this clonotype: One end of the junction is discordant with germline, which a read error may explain. The rearrangement joins TRBV7-2 to TRBJ2-7; 8 bases are shared with TRBD1. This CDR3 has 16 residues. Germline V lookup: CDR1 SGHTA, CDR2 FQGNSA. DNA for the CDR3: TGTGCCAGCAGCTTAGAGGCTGGACAGGGCTCCTGCGAGCAGTACTTC. Amino acid sequence: CASSLEAGQGSCEQYF.

V and J are TRBV27 and TRBJ1-5; D not resolved. The germline V and J ends were trimmed by 2 bases and 7 bases, with 9 bases remaining between them. This CDR3 comprises 13 residues. The germline V gene encodes CDR1 MNHEY and CDR2 SMNVEV (reference sequence). The CDR3 DNA sequence: TGTGCCAGCAGTTTAGGACTTAAACAGCCCCAGCATTTT. Translating gives CASSLGLKQPQHF.

Regarding this clonotype: This sequence may be a read error, since a much larger clone differs from it by one base. The rearrangement uses TRBV6-6 and TRBJ2-1, with TRBD2 as a possible D gene (6 bases). Deletions cut 6 bases from V and 5 bases from J, with 8 bases between. Germline lookup yields CDR1 MNHNY and CDR2 SVGAGI (reference sequence). The CDR3 covers 12 residues. The CDR3 DNA follows: TGTGCCAGCAGATTAGCGGACAATGAGCAGTTCTTC. The encoded protein is CASRLADNEQFF.

This clonotype showed up just a few times. This chain links TRBV6-2 or TRBV6-3 with TRBJ2-7; no clear D gene. Trimming took 7 bases from V and 4 from J, leaving 20 bases between them. The length of the CDR3 is 15 residues. Germline CDR1 and CDR2: MNHEY and SVGEGT. For the CDR3, the DNA is TGTGCCAGCACCCTGCGTGGTAGCCGAACTTACGAGCAGTACTTC. Its protein is CASTLRGSRTYEQYF.

The chain employs TRBV6-5 and TRBJ2-6; TRBD1 agrees at 12 bases. From germline, CDR1 is MNHEY and CDR2 SVGAGI. Unmatched junction bases numbered 7, after V lost 11 bases and J lost 11 bases. The length of the CDR3 is 13 residues. The CDR3 bases are TGTGCCCCTGGGACAGGGGGCCATCACGTCCTGACTTTC. Its protein is CAPGTGGHHVLTF.

The J gene is TRBJ2-2, the V gene TRBV4-1, with TRBD2 identical over 14 bases. V lost 0 bases, J lost 6 bases, and 9 bases stayed unmatched. CDR3 length equals 19 residues. The germline CDR1 and CDR2 sequences are MGHRA and YSYEKL. The CDR3 is CASSQDLTSGRAGPGELFF. CDR3 in DNA: TGCGCCAGCAGCCAAGATCTGACTAGCGGGAGGGCCGGGCCCGGGGAGCTGTTTTTT.

The chain carries TRBV7-8 and TRBJ2-5, with D perhaps matching TRBD1 (5 bases). The J call may be in error: the DNA end matches TRBJ2-7 better. The germline V gene encodes CDR1 SGHVS and CDR2 FQNEAQ. This CDR3 is built from 12 residues. CDR3: CASSRDRFEQYF. CDR3 DNA sequence: TGTGCCAGCAGCAGAGACAGATTCGAGCAGTACTTC.

The rearrangement joins TRBV4-1 to TRBJ2-7; 8 nucleotides agree with TRBD2. CDR3 length: 15 amino acids. Germline values: CDR1 MGHRA, CDR2 YSYEKL. The trim removed 1 base at V and 5 bases at J, leaving 7 bases unmatched. The CDR3 is CASSQVSGAGDEQYF. As DNA, the CDR3 is TGCGCCAGCAGCCAAGTTAGCGGGGCCGGCGACGAGCAGTACTTC.

The V gene is TRBV12-3 or TRBV12-4, the J gene TRBJ1-1, with a weak D call TRBD1 (6 bases). The CDR3 runs 14 residues. V was clipped by 8 bases and J by 1 base, with 14 bases between them. The CDR3 region is CASDAGHTNTEAFF. The CDR3 bases are TGTGCCAGCGACGCGGGACACACGAACACTGAAGCTTTCTTT.

A note on this clonotype: This clone may be a read error of a much larger clone one base away. This chain connects TRBV10-3 to TRBJ2-7, with D uncertain. Germline V gives CDR1 ENHRY, CDR2 SYGVKD. Trimming took 4 bases from V and 2 from J, leaving 24 bases between them. The CDR3 contains 18 residues. CDR3 coding DNA: TGTGCCATCAGTGGGGGATGGGATGCCCTCTCCACCACCTACGAGCAGTACTTC. It specifies CAISGGWDALSTTYEQYF.

This clonotype was counted between two and nine times. The CDR3 DNA follows: TGTGCCAGCAGCGTAGGAGTAAGGAGACTAGCGGCAGATACGCAGTATTTT. Its protein product is CASSVGVRRLAADTQYF. The genes are TRBV9 and TRBJ2-3; TRBD2 matches at 9 bases. The J segment lost 4 bases and the V segment lost 0 bases, leaving 9 bases of the junction unmatched. The CDR3 is made up of 17 amino acids. Germline V lookup: CDR1 SGDLS, CDR2 YYNGEE.

This chain joins TRBV24-1 and TRBJ2-1; 10 positions agree with TRBD1. CDR3 length: 17 residues. Trimming took 4 bases from V and 3 from J; bases not matched to a gene: 8. CDR1 and CDR2 from the germline V gene are KGHDR and SFDVKD. CDR3 amino acids: CATSDLSGTGDYNEQFF. The CDR3 bases are TGTGCCACCAGTGACCTATCCGGGACAGGGGACTACAATGAGCAGTTCTTC.

In its sample, this clonotype was seen a few times. V is TRBV6-1 and J is TRBJ2-3; D gene uncertain. Germline values: CDR1 MNHNS, CDR2 SASEGT. There are 14 residues in the CDR3. Trimming took 3 bases from V and 2 from J, leaving 9 bases between them. CDR3 nucleotides: TGTGCCAGCAGTGAGGGCCTTTACACAGATACGCAGTATTTT. Its protein is CASSEGLYTDTQYF.

The V gene is TRBV7-6, the J gene TRBJ2-3; 7 bases line up with TRBD1. CDR3 length equals 15 residues. After removal of 3 bases from V and 3 bases from J, the junction contained 6 bases not matched to a gene. Looked up from germline, CDR1 is SGHVS and CDR2 is FNYEAQ. Written as DNA, the CDR3 is TGTGCCAGCAGCTTGCAGACAGGGTTGACAGATACGCAGTATTTT. Its protein product is CASSLQTGLTDTQYF.

The chain carries TRBV29-1 and TRBJ2-5; D is perhaps TRBD1 or TRBD2 (5 bases each). The length of the CDR3 is 13 residues. V lost 6 bases and J 1 base, leaving 12 bases between the germline ends. Germline V gene lookup returns CDR1 SQVTM and CDR2 ANQGSEA. In DNA, the CDR3 is TGCAGCGTGACGGGGACCAGCCAAGAGACCCAGTACTTC. Amino acid sequence: CSVTGTSQETQYF. Filled out from reference TRBV29-1 and TRBJ2-5, the complete variable domain reads SAVISQKPSRDICQRGTSLTIQCQVDSQVTMMFWYRQQPGQSLTLIATANQGSEATYESGFVIDKFPISRPNLTFSTLTVSNMSPEDSSIYLCSVTGTSQETQYFGPGTRLLVL.

This clonotype was counted between two and nine times. The chain links TRBV20-1 to TRBJ2-3; 8 bases match TRBD2. V was clipped by 5 bases and J by 4 bases; unmatched bases: 11. CDR1 DFQATT and CDR2 SNEGSKA come from the germline V gene (reference sequence). This CDR3 is 15 amino acids long. Here the CDR3 reads CSASPPGLGPDTQYF. The CDR3 nucleotides read TGCAGTGCTTCTCCCCCGGGACTAGGTCCAGATACGCAGTATTTT.

The rearrangement joins TRBV2 to TRBJ2-7; TRBD1 matches at 11 bases. The CDR3 sequence is 15 residues long. Germline trimming cut 6 bases from V and 2 bases from J; bases unmatched to any gene: 6. CDR1 is SNHLY, CDR2 FYNNEI, per germline. Here the CDR3 reads CASSLGQGATYEQYF. CDR3 nucleotide sequence: TGTGCCAGCAGCCTTGGACAGGGGGCAACCTACGAGCAGTACTTC.

This clonotype was recorded at least ten times. V and J are TRBV29-1 and TRBJ2-1; D gene unclear. Germline V gene sequence: CDR1 SQVTM, CDR2 ANQGSEA. CDR3 length equals 12 residues. V lost 4 bases to trimming and J lost 6 bases, with 10 bases between them. CDR3 sequence: CSVVPPSNEQFF. The DNA of the CDR3 is TGCAGCGTTGTTCCCCCCAGCAATGAGCAGTTCTTC.

This clonotype was observed a handful of times. J is TRBJ2-1 and V is TRBV7-9; D ambiguous. Germline CDR1 reads SEHNR; CDR2 reads FQNEAQ (reference sequence). This CDR3 comprises 11 residues. Trimming took 2 bases from V and 8 from J, leaving 4 bases between them. The CDR3 DNA is TGTGCCAGCAGCTTACCCCATGAGCAGTTCTTC. It encodes CASSLPHEQFF.

The rearrangement links TRBV25-1 to TRBJ2-7; D is ambiguous. Deletions cut 6 bases from V and 2 bases from J, with 8 bases between. Per germline, CDR1 MGHDK and CDR2 SYGVNS. The CDR3 loop spans 12 amino acids. As DNA, the CDR3 is TGTGCCAGCAGCGGCCGAGCCTACGAGCAGTACTTC. Translating it yields CASSGRAYEQYF.

The genes are TRBV20-1 and TRBJ1-4; 9 bases align to TRBD1. V lost 3 bases and J lost 6; bases outside the gene matches: 5. Germline lookup yields CDR1 DFQATT and CDR2 SNEGSKA (reference sequence). The CDR3 is 14 amino acids. CDR3 bases: TGCAGTGCTAGGGAATACAGGGGGCATGAAAAACTGTTTTTT. Protein sequence: CSAREYRGHEKLFF.

This clonotype came up a few times. This rearrangement joins TRBV29-1 to TRBJ2-1; D may be TRBD1 (5 bases). The CDR3 is made up of 13 amino acids. CDR1 is SQVTM and CDR2 is ANQGSEA in the germline V gene. Deletions cut 1 base from V and 5 bases from J, with 9 bases between. CDR3 loop: CSVEGMGHNEQFF. The CDR3 coding sequence is TGCAGCGTTGAAGGGATGGGGCACAATGAGCAGTTCTTC.

This clonotype was found a few times. V usage is TRBV7-9 and J usage is TRBJ2-5, with TRBD1 matching 8 bases. Germline V lookup: CDR1 SEHNR, CDR2 FQNEAQ (reference sequence). The junction had 8 bases not matched to a gene; V was cut back by 1 base and J by 1 base. The CDR3 sequence is 17 residues long. CDR3 in DNA: TGTGCCAGCAGCTTAGTTGGCACAGGGGGATCCCAAGAGACCCAGTACTTC. It yields the protein CASSLVGTGGSQETQYF.

The chain carries TRBV12-3 or TRBV12-4 and TRBJ2-3, with TRBD1 matching 7 bases. This CDR3 has 14 residues. J was trimmed by 4 bases and V by 10 bases; bases with no gene match: 11. DNA of the CDR3: TGTGCCATACACCGACAGGGCAATTCAGATACGCAGTATTTT. This translates into CAIHRQGNSDTQYF.

This clonotype was seen a handful of times. The chain combines TRBV6-5 with TRBJ1-5; no clear D gene. The length of the CDR3 is 11 residues. Germline V gene sequence: CDR1 MNHEY, CDR2 SVGAGI. Trimming pared 6 bases from V and 7 bases from J, leaving 7 bases between. CDR3 sequence (DNA): TGTGCCAGCAGACGAGGACAGCCCCAGCATTTT. Translated: CASRRGQPQHF.